This TCR beta chain was sequenced in a study of T cell responses to AZD1222 COVID-19 vaccine. Whole-study results and caveats: Spike-specific TCR breadth and depth grew following two AZD1222 doses. Mapped onto spike, vaccine-associated CD4 TCRs spanned it and were dominant at 160-218 and 743-854.

The data were produced by immunoSEQ multiplex PCR, yet TCRdb's version contains in-frame clones alone and is incomplete. The top ten clones hold under 8.5% of a sample with roughly 110,000 clones, 90% of them seen once. On this clone: As yet, its antigen is unknown.

CDR1 is SNHLY, CDR2 FYNNEI, per germline. V was shortened by 11 bases and J by 4 bases, with 12 bases between the two germline ends. This CDR3 spans 11 amino acids. The receptor was derived from an adult who received the AZD1222 COVID-19 vaccine. The source was peripheral blood, collected 28 days after the second AZD1222 dose. This chain uses TRBV2 with TRBJ2-7, with D maybe TRBD1 (6 bases). The CDR3 nucleotides read TGTGCCGGAGGACAGACTTACGAGCAGTACTTC. Translation gives CAGGQTYEQYF.